These 23 T cell receptor beta chains share one sample of origin, sequenced in a study of cytomegalovirus exposure and HLA in healthy donors. The PCR used 60 Vbeta and 13 Jbeta primers. Produced via immunoSEQ multiplex PCR; TCRdb's table is partial and in-frame only. The repertoire consists of about 140,000 clones, with roughly 80% occurring once and the leading ten covering almost 7%. The sequenced material came from PBMCs. Receptors originate from a man aged 40-49 years in good health and CMV-seropositive.

In this sample, this clone turned up once. The chain recombines TRBV27 with TRBJ2-3; D is unresolved. CDR1 MNHEY and CDR2 SMNVEV come from the germline V gene (reference sequence). This CDR3 region has 16 residues. Between the trimmed V and J ends, which lost 1 base and 1 base, there was a span of 12 bases. In DNA form, the CDR3 reads TGTGCCAGCAGTTTATACGGAGTAGTCCGCACAGATACGCAGTATTTT. It encodes CASSLYGVVRTDTQYF.

The chain is built from TRBV7-9 and TRBJ2-3; 14 bases agree with TRBD2. Germline CDR1 and CDR2: SEHNR and FQNEAQ (reference sequence). The V gene end was trimmed by 5 bases and the J gene end by 4 bases; junction bases not matched to a gene: 8. The CDR3 length is 17 residues. As DNA, the CDR3 is TGTGCCAGCAGCGCCAACCCGGGACTAGCGGGGGCAGATACGCAGTATTTT. It yields the protein CASSANPGLAGADTQYF.

This clone has just one count. This chain links TRBV6-5 with TRBJ1-6; 7 bases fit TRBD1. Germline V gene sequence: CDR1 MNHEY, CDR2 SVGAGI. CDR3 length: 15 residues. V was clipped by 1 base and J by 6 bases; unmatched bases: 3. The CDR3 DNA reads as TGTGCCAGCAGTTACTACAGGGGTAGTAATTCACCCCTCCACTTT. Its translation: CASSYYRGSNSPLHF.

This clone was recorded only once. J is TRBJ1-1 and V is TRBV19; D call uncertain. V lost 5 bases, J lost 7 bases, and 11 bases lay in between. CDR3 size: 12 residues. In germline, CDR1 is LNHDA, CDR2 SQIVND (reference sequence). The chain's CDR3 is CASSVDTIEAFF. Here the CDR3 DNA reads TGTGCCAGTAGTGTCGACACAATTGAAGCTTTCTTT.

The V and J genes are TRBV27 and TRBJ2-7; no definite D call. V dropped 0 bases and J dropped 5 bases, with 8 bases sitting between them. This CDR3 comprises 13 residues. CDR1 MNHEY and CDR2 SMNVEV come from the germline V gene (reference sequence). The CDR3 reads CASSLSVRHEQYF. CDR3 coding DNA: TGTGCCAGCAGTTTATCGGTCAGGCACGAGCAGTACTTC.

The chain joins TRBV2 to TRBJ2-1; D perhaps matches TRBD1 (6 bases). Germline V lookup: CDR1 SNHLY, CDR2 FYNNEI. The CDR3 length is 15 residues. Trimming removed 3 bases at V and 3 bases at J, with 12 bases between. CDR3 in amino acids: CASSESQGYYNEQFF. The CDR3 nucleotides read TGTGCCAGCAGTGAGTCACAGGGATACTACAATGAGCAGTTCTTC.

The V and J genes are TRBV4-3 and TRBJ1-2; 10 nucleotides match TRBD1. Unmatched junction bases numbered 6, after V lost 1 base and J lost 4 bases. Germline V gives CDR1 LGHNA, CDR2 YSLEER. This CDR3 is built from 16 residues. The CDR3 loop reads CASSQGLTGGSYGYTF. CDR3 DNA sequence: TGCGCCAGCAGCCAAGGACTGACAGGGGGCAGCTATGGCTACACCTTC.

J is TRBJ1-6 and V is TRBV5-1, with TRBD1 identical over 9 bases. V trimming: 3 bases; J trimming: 9 bases; junction bases outside the gene matches: 7. The CDR3 runs to 15 residues. Germline CDR1 is SGHRS and CDR2 is YFSETQ. In nucleotides, the CDR3 is TGCGCCAGCAGCTCCACCGGGACAGGGTCTTCACCCCTCCACTTT. Translating gives CASSSTGTGSSPLHF.

This clone was found a few times. The chain links TRBV4-2 to TRBJ2-3; the D gene is possibly TRBD2 (5 bases). CDR1 is LGHNA and CDR2 is YNFKEQ in the germline V gene. V shed 1 base and J shed 7 bases, with 9 bases lying between them. This CDR3 has 13 amino acids. The CDR3 nucleotides are TGTGCCAGCAGCCAAGGGGAGCACCATACGCAGTATTTT. This encodes CASSQGEHHTQYF.

This clone was recorded a few times. The V call is TRBV11-2, the J call TRBJ2-2; 10 nucleotides agree with TRBD1. There are 14 residues in the CDR3. V lost 5 bases and J lost 5; bases outside the gene matches: 2. CDR1 is SGHAT, CDR2 FQNNGV, per germline. CDR3 nucleotide sequence: TGTGCCAGCAGCCTGGGACAGGGGACCGGGGAGCTGTTTTTT. Protein sequence: CASSLGQGTGELFF.

V and J are TRBV6-1 and TRBJ2-7; the D gene is possibly TRBD1 (5 bases). CDR1 and CDR2 (germline): MNHNS, SASEGT. The V end was cut by 7 bases, the J end by 4 bases, with 17 bases between. The CDR3 contains 14 residues. Here the CDR3 reads CASKPLWGRYEQYF. As DNA, the CDR3 is TGTGCCAGCAAACCTTTATGGGGCAGGTACGAGCAGTACTTC.

This clone was observed a single time. The V gene is TRBV27, the J gene TRBJ2-7, with TRBD2 identical over 10 bases. CDR3 length: 16 residues. The ends lost 7 bases at V and 3 bases at J; junction bases unmatched: 12. Germline V lookup: CDR1 MNHEY, CDR2 SMNVEV (reference sequence). The CDR3 loop is CASTWTSGRPVYEQYF. Here the CDR3 DNA reads TGTGCCAGCACCTGGACTAGCGGCCGCCCCGTCTACGAGCAGTACTTC.

The gene calls are TRBV6-5 and TRBJ1-4; D perhaps matches TRBD1 (5 bases). V was trimmed by 7 bases and J by 5 bases, leaving 14 bases between them. Germline V gene lookup returns CDR1 MNHEY and CDR2 SVGAGI. This CDR3 has 14 amino acids. The CDR3 nucleotides read TGTGCCAGCACGGGGGGGGGATTGAATGAAAAACTGTTTTTT. The encoded protein is CASTGGGLNEKLFF.

CDR3 sequence (DNA): TGTGCCAGCATCCCGGGACAGAGTAATGAAAAACTGTTTTTT. Protein product: CASIPGQSNEKLFF. V and J are TRBV28 and TRBJ1-4; 7 nucleotides agree with TRBD1. The CDR3 is 14 residues long. Germline assignment: CDR1 MDHEN and CDR2 SYDVKM. V lost 7 bases, J lost 4 bases, and 6 bases stayed unmatched.

This clone was observed once. The genes are TRBV9 and TRBJ2-7, with D maybe TRBD2 (6 bases). V was trimmed by 3 bases and J by 7 bases, leaving 20 bases between them. The CDR3 is 15 amino acids. Looked up from germline, CDR1 is SGDLS and CDR2 is YYNGEE. The CDR3 protein is CASSAGSGAGREQYF. CDR3 nucleotide sequence: TGTGCCAGCAGCGCCGGTTCTGGGGCAGGGAGGGAGCAGTACTTC.

The chain links TRBV7-9 to TRBJ2-3; possibly TRBD2 for D (6 bases). CDR3 length: 14 residues. The V end lost 5 bases, the J end lost 2 bases, and 11 bases lay between the germline ends. Germline V gene data show CDR1 as SEHNR and CDR2 as FQNEAQ (reference sequence). CDR3 sequence (DNA): TGTGCCAGCAGCCAAACGGGGGTCACAGATACGCAGTATTTT. This encodes CASSQTGVTDTQYF.

The gene calls are TRBV19 and TRBJ2-7; 9 bases fit TRBD1. CDR1 and CDR2 (germline): LNHDA, SQIVND (reference sequence). Trimming took 3 bases from V and 5 from J; bases not matched to a gene: 5. This CDR3 is 14 amino acids long. The DNA for the CDR3 is TGTGCCAGTAGTATCTGGGACAGGGACGACGAGCAGTACTTC. It is translated as CASSIWDRDDEQYF. The complete variable domain, with remaining parts taken from reference TRBV19 and TRBJ2-7, reads DGGITQSPKYLFRKEGQNVTLSCEQNLNHDAMYWYRQDPGQGLRLIYYSQIVNDFQKGDIAEGYSVSREKKESFPLTVTSAQKNPTAFYLCASSIWDRDDEQYFGPGTRLTVT.

In this sample, this clone turned up a few times. This sequence joins TRBV2 and TRBJ1-4, with 7 bases lining up with TRBD1. This CDR3 is 13 amino acids long. The J segment lost 3 bases and the V segment lost 6 bases, leaving 1 base of the junction unmatched. Germline V CDR1 and CDR2: SNHLY, FYNNEI. CDR3 DNA sequence: TGTGCCAGCAGGGACAGGCCTAATGAAAAACTGTTTTTT. Protein product: CASRDRPNEKLFF. The complete variable domain, with remaining parts taken from reference TRBV2 and TRBJ1-4, reads EPEVTQTPSHQVTQMGQEVILRCVPISNHLYFYWYRQILGQKVEFLVSFYNNEISEKSEIFDDQFSVERPDGSNFTLKIRSTKLEDSAMYFCASRDRPNEKLFFGSGTQLSVL.

The V gene is TRBV6-6, the J gene TRBJ2-7; tentative D call: TRBD2 (6 bases). Trimming took 0 bases from V and 4 from J, leaving 7 bases between them. The CDR3 has 13 amino acids. Germline CDR1 reads MNHNY; CDR2 reads SVGAGI (reference sequence). CDR3 loop: CASSYSRGYEQYF. The CDR3, as DNA: TGTGCCAGCAGTTACTCCCGGGGGTACGAGCAGTACTTC.

The V and J genes are TRBV7-2 and TRBJ2-1; 7 positions match TRBD2. The germline gives CDR1 SGHTA, CDR2 FQGNSA. Trimming removed 6 bases from V and 2 bases from J; junction bases left unmatched: 16. The CDR3 length is 18 residues. The CDR3 nucleotides read TGTGCCAGCAGTTTTCCCATGGCGGGGGACGCTCCCTACAATGAGCAGTTCTTC. It encodes CASSFPMAGDAPYNEQFF.

The rearrangement joins TRBV4-1 to TRBJ2-3; 10 positions match TRBD2. The CDR3 totals 18 residues. Germline CDR1 reads MGHRA; CDR2 reads YSYEKL. Trimming took 4 bases from V and 2 from J; bases not matched to a gene: 12. CDR3 amino acids: CASSPGTLAGATTDTQYF. CDR3 bases: TGCGCCAGCAGCCCTGGCACGCTAGCGGGAGCCACCACAGATACGCAGTATTTT.

As DNA, the CDR3 is TGCGCCAGCAGCTTGGCCGACACCAATTACGAGCAGTACTTC. Its translation is CASSLADTNYEQYF. The chain is built from TRBV5-1 and TRBJ2-7; D is uncertain. The V end lost 0 bases, the J end lost 4 bases, and 11 bases lay between the germline ends. Germline CDR1 SGHRS, CDR2 YFSETQ. The CDR3 loop spans 14 amino acids.

The J gene is TRBJ2-7, the V gene TRBV5-1, with 11 bases matching TRBD1. CDR3 length equals 16 residues. The V segment lost 4 bases and the J segment 3 bases; nucleotides outside the gene matches: 9. Looked up from germline, CDR1 is SGHRS and CDR2 is YFSETQ. The CDR3 region has the DNA TGCGCCAGCAGCCCGGGGACAGGGGGGGGGCTCTACGAGCAGTACTTC. Its protein is CASSPGTGGGLYEQYF.